A selection of T cell receptor beta chains follows, all from one sample in a study of T cells in Graves' hyperthyroidism and ophthalmopathy. A single record per CDR3 protein comes from TCRdb applying MiXCR to the multiplex PCR reads. This sample has about 600,000 distinct CDR3 sequences, with more than 15% found just once. Sequencing used blood. Receptors originate from a woman between 35 and 50 years old with Graves' ophthalmopathy. Both conserved end residues are part of each CDR3. Fields, in order: V gene, clone size, J gene, D gene, CDR3 protein, CDR3 DNA. A D gene is named only where the DNA matches it firmly. A clone size is listed for some rows: how often the clone was seen (once, few, many), or a class if it is expanded.

v_call: TRBV6-1
clone_size: many
j_call: TRBJ2-7
d_call: TRBD1
cdr3_aa: CASSTGTGSSYEQYF
cdr3_nt: TGTGCCAGCAGCACCGGGACAGGAAGCTCCTACGAGCAGTACTTC

v_call: TRBV7-6
clone_size: many
j_call: TRBJ1-3
d_call: -
cdr3_aa: CASSQGPGNTIYF
cdr3_nt: TGTGCCAGCAGCCAAGGGCCTGGAAACACCATATATTTT

v_call: TRBV18
clone_size: many
j_call: TRBJ1-1
d_call: -
cdr3_aa: CASSPSTDSNTEAFF
cdr3_nt: TGTGCCAGCTCACCTTCGACGGACTCGAACACTGAAGCTTTCTTT

v_call: TRBV27
clone_size: few
j_call: TRBJ1-5
d_call: -
cdr3_aa: CASSLEGGDYYPQHF
cdr3_nt: TGTGCCAGCAGTTTGGAGGGTGGGGACTACTATCCCCAGCATTTT

v_call: TRBV12-3/TRBV12-4
clone_size: -
j_call: TRBJ1-2
d_call: TRBD1
cdr3_aa: CASRGTGGVSGYTF
cdr3_nt: TGTGCCAGCAGGGGGACAGGGGGCGTTTCCGGCTACACCTTC

v_call: TRBV18
clone_size: -
j_call: TRBJ1-1
d_call: -
cdr3_aa: CASSPPPGALALNTEAFF
cdr3_nt: TGTGCCAGCTCACCGCCTCCTGGGGCACTGGCCCTGAACACTGAAGCTTTCTTT

v_call: TRBV3-1
clone_size: few
j_call: TRBJ2-3
d_call: TRBD2
cdr3_aa: CASSHGLAGGSTDTQYF
cdr3_nt: TGTGCCAGCAGCCACGGACTAGCGGGGGGCAGCACAGATACGCAGTATTTT

v_call: TRBV6-1
clone_size: few
j_call: TRBJ2-2
d_call: -
cdr3_aa: CASQTGTGTGELFF
cdr3_nt: TGTGCCAGCCAAACAGGGACGGGCACCGGGGAGCTGTTTTTT

v_call: TRBV2
clone_size: many
j_call: TRBJ2-7
d_call: -
cdr3_aa: CASSESQLEQYF
cdr3_nt: TGTGCCAGCAGTGAAAGTCAGCTCGAGCAGTACTTC

v_call: TRBV30
clone_size: -
j_call: TRBJ1-5
d_call: TRBD1
cdr3_aa: CAWSVTGGDDQPQHF
cdr3_nt: TGTGCCTGGAGTGTAACAGGGGGGGATGATCAGCCCCAGCATTTT

v_call: TRBV5-1
clone_size: -
j_call: TRBJ1-6
d_call: -
cdr3_aa: CASSLYGRGNSPLHF
cdr3_nt: TGCGCCAGCAGCTTGTACGGGCGCGGGAATTCACCCCTCCACTTT

v_call: TRBV29-1
clone_size: -
j_call: TRBJ2-1
d_call: TRBD2
cdr3_aa: CSVARGTSRLNEQFF
cdr3_nt: TGCAGCGTTGCTAGGGGGACTAGTCGGCTCAATGAGCAGTTCTTC

v_call: TRBV7-2
clone_size: -
j_call: TRBJ1-2
d_call: -
cdr3_aa: CASSPQSIYGYTF
cdr3_nt: TGTGCCAGCAGCCCGCAGTCAATCTATGGCTACACCTTC

v_call: TRBV2
clone_size: -
j_call: TRBJ2-7
d_call: -
cdr3_aa: CASSEEIEQYF
cdr3_nt: TGTGCCAGCAGTGAAGAAATCGAGCAGTACTTC

v_call: TRBV10-3
clone_size: -
j_call: TRBJ2-5
d_call: -
cdr3_aa: CAISELLGAPQETQYF
cdr3_nt: TGTGCCATCAGTGAGCTCCTGGGGGCGCCCCAAGAGACCCAGTACTTC

v_call: TRBV6-1
clone_size: few
j_call: TRBJ2-2
d_call: -
cdr3_aa: CASSSPPPRAHTGELFF
cdr3_nt: TGTGCCAGCAGTTCTCCCCCACCCAGGGCTCACACCGGGGAGCTGTTTTTT

v_call: TRBV20-1
clone_size: few
j_call: TRBJ2-7
d_call: -
cdr3_aa: CSASTENSYEQYF
cdr3_nt: TGCAGTGCGAGTACGGAGAATTCCTACGAGCAGTACTTC

v_call: TRBV2
clone_size: many
j_call: TRBJ1-2
d_call: -
cdr3_aa: CASSEYKKDGYTF
cdr3_nt: TGTGCCAGCAGTGAATACAAAAAAGATGGCTACACCTTC

v_call: TRBV7-9
clone_size: -
j_call: TRBJ2-4
d_call: -
cdr3_aa: CASSLKRAGIAKNIQYF
cdr3_nt: TGTGCCAGCAGCTTAAAACGGGCGGGGATAGCCAAAAACATTCAGTACTTC

v_call: TRBV20-1
clone_size: many
j_call: TRBJ2-7
d_call: -
cdr3_aa: CSASGRTATYEQYF
cdr3_nt: TGCAGTGCTAGTGGAAGGACGGCAACCTACGAGCAGTACTTC

v_call: TRBV6-1
clone_size: many
j_call: TRBJ1-1
d_call: -
cdr3_aa: CASTDENTEAFF
cdr3_nt: TGTGCCAGCACCGATGAGAACACTGAAGCTTTCTTT

v_call: TRBV6-4
clone_size: -
j_call: TRBJ2-1
d_call: -
cdr3_aa: CASSTNPASYNEQFF
cdr3_nt: TGTGCCAGCAGTACTAACCCCGCCTCCTACAATGAGCAGTTCTTC

v_call: TRBV18
clone_size: many
j_call: TRBJ2-3
d_call: -
cdr3_aa: CASSPRLPTDTQYF
cdr3_nt: TGTGCCAGCTCACCACGACTCCCCACAGATACGCAGTATTTT

v_call: TRBV18
clone_size: -
j_call: TRBJ1-1
d_call: -
cdr3_aa: CVSSPGLNTEAFF
cdr3_nt: TGTGTCAGCTCACCAGGTTTGAACACTGAAGCTTTCTTT

v_call: TRBV14
clone_size: -
j_call: TRBJ2-7
d_call: TRBD1
cdr3_aa: CASSYGQGTYEQYF
cdr3_nt: TGTGCCAGCAGCTATGGACAGGGTACCTACGAGCAGTACTTC

v_call: TRBV11-2
clone_size: many
j_call: TRBJ2-5
d_call: -
cdr3_aa: CASRSLRWETQYF
cdr3_nt: TGTGCCAGCAGGTCGTTACGGTGGGAGACCCAGTACTTC

v_call: TRBV4-1
clone_size: -
j_call: TRBJ2-1
d_call: TRBD2
cdr3_aa: CASSQDPGLAGTTNEQFF
cdr3_nt: TGCGCCAGCAGCCAAGACCCGGGGCTAGCGGGAACTACCAATGAGCAGTTCTTC

v_call: TRBV28
clone_size: -
j_call: TRBJ2-3
d_call: -
cdr3_aa: CASIPRPPFRTQYF
cdr3_nt: TGTGCCAGCATCCCTCGGCCCCCCTTCCGTACGCAGTATTTT

v_call: TRBV12-3/TRBV12-4
clone_size: many
j_call: TRBJ2-3
d_call: -
cdr3_aa: CASTWGGAGIADTQYF
cdr3_nt: TGTGCCAGCACCTGGGGGGGGGCCGGTATCGCAGATACGCAGTATTTT

v_call: TRBV20-1
clone_size: many
j_call: TRBJ2-3
d_call: TRBD2
cdr3_aa: CSARLSGSSTDTQYF
cdr3_nt: TGCAGTGCTAGACTTAGCGGGTCTAGCACAGATACGCAGTATTTT

v_call: TRBV7-9
clone_size: many
j_call: TRBJ2-7
d_call: TRBD2
cdr3_aa: CASSLTPGLAGTYEQYF
cdr3_nt: TGTGCCAGCAGCCTGACCCCGGGACTAGCGGGAACCTACGAGCAGTACTTC

v_call: TRBV30
clone_size: few
j_call: TRBJ1-4
d_call: TRBD1
cdr3_aa: CAWSGTGYREKLFF
cdr3_nt: TGTGCCTGGAGCGGGACAGGGTATCGTGAAAAACTGTTTTTT

v_call: TRBV20-1
clone_size: -
j_call: TRBJ2-2
d_call: -
cdr3_aa: CSAPPGLPTGELFF
cdr3_nt: TGCAGTGCTCCCCCGGGACTCCCCACCGGGGAGCTGTTTTTT

v_call: TRBV5-1
clone_size: many
j_call: TRBJ2-4
d_call: -
cdr3_aa: CASSLARLATQYF
cdr3_nt: TGCGCCAGCAGCTTGGCCCGCCTGGCCACTCAGTACTTC

v_call: TRBV27
clone_size: once
j_call: TRBJ2-2
d_call: TRBD1
cdr3_aa: CASSPYGTGKTGELFF
cdr3_nt: TGTGCCAGCAGTCCCTACGGGACAGGAAAGACCGGGGAGCTGTTTTTT

v_call: TRBV3-1
clone_size: many
j_call: TRBJ1-1
d_call: TRBD1
cdr3_aa: CASSVDRGQKEAFF
cdr3_nt: TGTGCCAGCAGTGTTGACAGGGGGCAAAAGGAAGCTTTCTTT

v_call: TRBV30
clone_size: -
j_call: TRBJ1-6
d_call: -
cdr3_aa: CAWSVRGLNNSPLHF
cdr3_nt: TGTGCCTGGAGTGTAAGGGGCCTTAATAATTCACCCCTCCACTTT

v_call: TRBV20-1
clone_size: -
j_call: TRBJ2-2
d_call: TRBD1
cdr3_aa: CSASGTGNTGELFF
cdr3_nt: TGCAGTGCTTCCGGGACAGGGAACACCGGGGAGCTGTTTTTT

v_call: TRBV20-1
clone_size: many
j_call: TRBJ2-1
d_call: -
cdr3_aa: CSASGGGSYNEQFF
cdr3_nt: TGCAGTGCTAGTGGAGGGGGCTCCTACAATGAGCAGTTCTTC

v_call: TRBV6-1
clone_size: once
j_call: TRBJ2-1
d_call: TRBD2
cdr3_aa: CAGNRLAGYNEQFF
cdr3_nt: TGTGCCGGCAACAGACTAGCGGGCTACAATGAGCAGTTCTTC

v_call: TRBV7-8
clone_size: many
j_call: TRBJ2-7
d_call: -
cdr3_aa: CASSRRDNYEQYF
cdr3_nt: TGTGCCAGCAGCCGCCGGGATAACTACGAGCAGTACTTC

v_call: TRBV7-3
clone_size: many
j_call: TRBJ2-3
d_call: -
cdr3_aa: CASSLGGARDTQYF
cdr3_nt: TGTGCCAGCAGCTTAGGGGGGGCGAGGGATACGCAGTATTTT

v_call: TRBV6-5
clone_size: many
j_call: TRBJ2-2
d_call: -
cdr3_aa: CASSYSIVSNTGELFF
cdr3_nt: TGTGCCAGCAGTTACTCGATCGTGTCGAACACCGGGGAGCTGTTTTTT

v_call: TRBV3-1
clone_size: -
j_call: TRBJ2-3
d_call: -
cdr3_aa: CASSQFTGLDTQYF
cdr3_nt: TGTGCCAGCAGCCAATTCACGGGTCTAGATACGCAGTATTTT

v_call: TRBV3-1
clone_size: many
j_call: TRBJ2-3
d_call: -
cdr3_aa: CASSQNYISTDTQYF
cdr3_nt: TGTGCCAGCAGCCAAAATTATATCAGCACAGATACGCAGTATTTT

v_call: TRBV10-3
clone_size: few
j_call: TRBJ2-3
d_call: TRBD1
cdr3_aa: CAIRGPGQGTAYTQYF
cdr3_nt: TGTGCCATCAGGGGACCGGGACAGGGGACGGCGTATACGCAGTATTTT

v_call: TRBV29-1
clone_size: many
j_call: TRBJ2-7
d_call: -
cdr3_aa: CSVGQDEQYF
cdr3_nt: TGCAGCGTTGGACAGGACGAGCAGTACTTC

v_call: TRBV24-1
clone_size: -
j_call: TRBJ2-5
d_call: -
cdr3_aa: CATSDPAIGGGETQYF
cdr3_nt: TGTGCCACCAGTGATCCTGCCATTGGAGGGGGGGAGACCCAGTACTTC

v_call: TRBV5-1
clone_size: many
j_call: TRBJ1-2
d_call: -
cdr3_aa: CASSPTDSEAPYGYTF
cdr3_nt: TGCGCCAGCAGCCCAACTGACAGCGAAGCGCCCTATGGCTACACCTTC

v_call: TRBV7-7
clone_size: few
j_call: TRBJ1-1
d_call: TRBD1
cdr3_aa: CASGLRTGAVTEAFF
cdr3_nt: TGTGCTAGCGGCCTCCGGACAGGGGCGGTCACTGAAGCTTTCTTT

v_call: TRBV6-1
clone_size: few
j_call: TRBJ2-7
d_call: -
cdr3_aa: CASSEGAGTGKGNEQYF
cdr3_nt: TGTGCCAGCAGTGAAGGGGCCGGGACGGGAAAAGGCAACGAGCAGTACTTC

v_call: TRBV5-1
clone_size: many
j_call: TRBJ1-6
d_call: TRBD1
cdr3_aa: CASTRGDNSPLHF
cdr3_nt: TGCGCCAGCACCAGGGGGGATAATTCACCCCTCCACTTT

v_call: TRBV11-1
clone_size: -
j_call: TRBJ1-6
d_call: -
cdr3_aa: CASSLVRQNNSPLHF
cdr3_nt: TGTGCCAGCAGCTTGGTCCGGCAGAATAATTCACCCCTCCACTTT